This record concerns one T cell receptor (beta chain) sequence. This sample is drawn from a study of blood T cell repertoires in COVID-19. Study-level background: The United States, Italy and Spain supplied acute and convalescent COVID-19 samples.

Per the study methods: Scientists estimated how many nucleated cells there were by amplifying reference gene primers. Profiled with immunoSEQ multiplex PCR; TCRdb holds only in-frame clones, not every one. V and J calls and clone size are those listed in that table; D and trimming were worked out from the DNA. Of approximately 66,000 clones in the sample, roughly 86% were seen once. This CDR3 contains 12 residues. Trimming pared 0 bases from V and 5 bases from J, leaving 5 bases between. Per germline, CDR1 SGHRS and CDR2 YFSETQ. The clonotype comes from a man aged 55 to 70 with acute or convalescent COVID-19. What was sequenced was peripheral blood. The chain has TRBV5-1 and TRBJ1-2; no clear D. The CDR3 nucleotides read TGCGCCAGCAGCTTGGACAAGTATGGCTACACCTTC. Translation gives CASSLDKYGYTF.